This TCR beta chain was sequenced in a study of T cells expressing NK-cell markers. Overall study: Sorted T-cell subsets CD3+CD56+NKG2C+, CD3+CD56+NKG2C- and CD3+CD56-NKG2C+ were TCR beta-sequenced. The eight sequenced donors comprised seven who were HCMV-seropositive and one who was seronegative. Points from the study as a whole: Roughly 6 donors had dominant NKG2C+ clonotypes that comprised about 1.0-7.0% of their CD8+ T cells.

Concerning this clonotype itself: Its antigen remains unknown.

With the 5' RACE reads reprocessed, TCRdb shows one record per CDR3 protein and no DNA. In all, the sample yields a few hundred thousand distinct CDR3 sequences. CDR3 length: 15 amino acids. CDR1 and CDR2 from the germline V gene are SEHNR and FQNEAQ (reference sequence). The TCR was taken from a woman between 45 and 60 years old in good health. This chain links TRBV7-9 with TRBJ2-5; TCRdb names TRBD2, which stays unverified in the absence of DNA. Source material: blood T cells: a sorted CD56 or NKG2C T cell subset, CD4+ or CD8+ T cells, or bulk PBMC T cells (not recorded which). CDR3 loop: CASSLGTSEQETQYF.